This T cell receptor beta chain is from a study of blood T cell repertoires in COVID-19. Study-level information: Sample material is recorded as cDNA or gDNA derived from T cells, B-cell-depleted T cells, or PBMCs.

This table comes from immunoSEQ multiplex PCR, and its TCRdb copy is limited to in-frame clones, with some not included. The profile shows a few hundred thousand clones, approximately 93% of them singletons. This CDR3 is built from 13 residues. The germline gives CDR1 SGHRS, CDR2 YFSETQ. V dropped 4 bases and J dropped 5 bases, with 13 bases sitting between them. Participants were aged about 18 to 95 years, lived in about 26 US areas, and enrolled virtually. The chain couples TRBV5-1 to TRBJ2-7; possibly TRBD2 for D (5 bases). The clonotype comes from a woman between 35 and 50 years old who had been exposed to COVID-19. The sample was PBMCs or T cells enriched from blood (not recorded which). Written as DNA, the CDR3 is TGCGCCAGCAGCGTGGCCGAGGGTGACGAGCAGTACTTC. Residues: CASSVAEGDEQYF.